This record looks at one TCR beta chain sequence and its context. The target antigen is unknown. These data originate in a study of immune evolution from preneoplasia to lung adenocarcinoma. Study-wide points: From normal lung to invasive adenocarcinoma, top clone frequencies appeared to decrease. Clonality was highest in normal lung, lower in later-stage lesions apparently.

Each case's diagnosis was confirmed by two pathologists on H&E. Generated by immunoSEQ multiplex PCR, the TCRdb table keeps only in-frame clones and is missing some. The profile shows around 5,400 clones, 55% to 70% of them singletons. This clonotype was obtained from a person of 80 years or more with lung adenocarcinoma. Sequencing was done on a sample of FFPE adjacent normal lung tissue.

CDR3 coding DNA: TGTGCCAGCAGCGGGGGAGGGACAGGTAGTCGAGAGCAGTACTTC. As protein: CASSGGGTGSREQYF. This chain links TRBV5-4 with TRBJ2-7, with D possibly matching TRBD1 (8 bases). The V gene lost 4 bases and the J gene lost 7 bases, with 21 bases spanning the gap. Germline V gene sequence: CDR1 SGHNT, CDR2 YYREEE (reference sequence). The CDR3 covers 15 residues.